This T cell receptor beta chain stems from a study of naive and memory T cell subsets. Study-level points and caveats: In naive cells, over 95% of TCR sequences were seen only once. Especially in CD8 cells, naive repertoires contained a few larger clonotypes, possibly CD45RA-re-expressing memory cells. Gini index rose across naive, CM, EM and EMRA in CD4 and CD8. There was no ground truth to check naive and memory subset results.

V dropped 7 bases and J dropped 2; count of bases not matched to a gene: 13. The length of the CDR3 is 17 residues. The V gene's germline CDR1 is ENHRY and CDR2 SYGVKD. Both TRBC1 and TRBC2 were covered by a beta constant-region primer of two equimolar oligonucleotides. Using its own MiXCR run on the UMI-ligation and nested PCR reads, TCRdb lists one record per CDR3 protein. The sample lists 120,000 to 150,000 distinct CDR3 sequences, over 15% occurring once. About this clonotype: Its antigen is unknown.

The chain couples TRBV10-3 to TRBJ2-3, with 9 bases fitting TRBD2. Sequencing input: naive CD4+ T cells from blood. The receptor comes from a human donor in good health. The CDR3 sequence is CAITPNPTSGVTDTQYF. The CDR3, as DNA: TGTGCCATCACTCCCAACCCGACTAGCGGAGTCACAGATACGCAGTATTTT.